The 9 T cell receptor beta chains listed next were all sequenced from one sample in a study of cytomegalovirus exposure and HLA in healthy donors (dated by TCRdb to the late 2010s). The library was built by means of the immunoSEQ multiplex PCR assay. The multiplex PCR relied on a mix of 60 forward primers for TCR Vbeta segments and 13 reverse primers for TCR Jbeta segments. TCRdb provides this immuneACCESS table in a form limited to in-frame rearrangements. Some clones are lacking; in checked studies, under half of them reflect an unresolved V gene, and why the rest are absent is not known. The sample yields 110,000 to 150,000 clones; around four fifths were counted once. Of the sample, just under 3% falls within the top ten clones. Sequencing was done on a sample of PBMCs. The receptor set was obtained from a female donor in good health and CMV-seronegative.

CDR3 in amino acids: CASVLTSGSLNEQFF. The CDR3 DNA sequence: TGTGCCAGCGTTCTGACTAGCGGGAGTCTCAATGAGCAGTTCTTC. V and J are TRBV2 and TRBJ2-1, with 12 bases lining up with TRBD2. The CDR3 covers 15 residues. Germline V lookup: CDR1 SNHLY, CDR2 FYNNEI. Trimming at V came to 8 bases and at J to 6 bases, leaving 8 bases not matched to a gene.

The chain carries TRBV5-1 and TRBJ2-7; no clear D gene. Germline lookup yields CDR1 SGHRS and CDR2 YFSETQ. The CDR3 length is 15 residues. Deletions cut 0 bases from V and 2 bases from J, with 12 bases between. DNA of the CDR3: TGCGCCAGCAGCTTGGAGCCGGGTCTAGCCTACGAGCAGTACTTC. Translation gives CASSLEPGLAYEQYF.

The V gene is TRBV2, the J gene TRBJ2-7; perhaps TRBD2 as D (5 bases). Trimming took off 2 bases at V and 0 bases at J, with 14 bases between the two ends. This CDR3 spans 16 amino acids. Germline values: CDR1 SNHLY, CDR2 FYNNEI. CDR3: CASSELLPGSSYEQYF. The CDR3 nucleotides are TGTGCCAGCAGTGAATTACTGCCGGGGAGCTCCTACGAGCAGTACTTC.

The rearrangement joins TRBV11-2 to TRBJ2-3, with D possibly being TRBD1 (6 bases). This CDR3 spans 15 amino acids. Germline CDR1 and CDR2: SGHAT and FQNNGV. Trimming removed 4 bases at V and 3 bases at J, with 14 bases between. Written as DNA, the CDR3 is TGTGCCAGCAGCTCGTCAGGGGATAAGACAGATACGCAGTATTTT. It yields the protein CASSSSGDKTDTQYF.

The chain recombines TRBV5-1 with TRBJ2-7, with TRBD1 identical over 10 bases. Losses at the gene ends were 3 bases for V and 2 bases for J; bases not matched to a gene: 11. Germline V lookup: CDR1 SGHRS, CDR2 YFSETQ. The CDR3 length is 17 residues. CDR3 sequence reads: CASSSETGGTNTYEQYF. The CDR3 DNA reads TGCGCCAGCAGCTCGGAGACAGGGGGCACTAATACCTACGAGCAGTACTTC.

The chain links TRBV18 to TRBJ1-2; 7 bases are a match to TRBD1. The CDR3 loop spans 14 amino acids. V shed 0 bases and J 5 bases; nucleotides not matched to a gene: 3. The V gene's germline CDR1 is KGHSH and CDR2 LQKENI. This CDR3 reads CASSPPVTGYGYTF. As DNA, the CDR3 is TGTGCCAGCTCACCACCAGTGACAGGGTATGGCTACACCTTC. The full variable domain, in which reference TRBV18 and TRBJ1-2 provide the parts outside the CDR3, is NAGVMQNPRHLVRRRGQEARLRCSPMKGHSHVYWYRQLPEEGLKFMVYLQKENIIDESGMPKERFSAEFPKEGPSILRIQQVVRGDSAAYFCASSPPVTGYGYTFGSGTRLTVV.

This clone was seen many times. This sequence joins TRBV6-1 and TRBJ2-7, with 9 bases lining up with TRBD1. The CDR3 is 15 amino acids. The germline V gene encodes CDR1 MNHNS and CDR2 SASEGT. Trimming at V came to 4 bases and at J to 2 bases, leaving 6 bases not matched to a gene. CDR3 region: CASSAGTGSAYEQYF. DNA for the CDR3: TGTGCCAGCAGTGCGGGGACAGGGTCCGCCTACGAGCAGTACTTC.

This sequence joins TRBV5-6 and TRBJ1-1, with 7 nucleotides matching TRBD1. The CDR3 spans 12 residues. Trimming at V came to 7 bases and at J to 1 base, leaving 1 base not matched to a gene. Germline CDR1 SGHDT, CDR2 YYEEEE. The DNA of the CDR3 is TGTGCCAGCGGACAGGCGAACACTGAAGCTTTCTTT. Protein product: CASGQANTEAFF.

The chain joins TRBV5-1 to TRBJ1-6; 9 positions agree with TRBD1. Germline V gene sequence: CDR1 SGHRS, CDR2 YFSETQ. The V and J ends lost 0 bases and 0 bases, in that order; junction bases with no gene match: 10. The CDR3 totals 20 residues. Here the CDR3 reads CASSLVGAGQGSSYNSPLHF. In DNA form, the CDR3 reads TGCGCCAGCAGCTTGGTGGGGGCCGGACAGGGGAGCTCCTATAATTCACCCCTCCACTTT.